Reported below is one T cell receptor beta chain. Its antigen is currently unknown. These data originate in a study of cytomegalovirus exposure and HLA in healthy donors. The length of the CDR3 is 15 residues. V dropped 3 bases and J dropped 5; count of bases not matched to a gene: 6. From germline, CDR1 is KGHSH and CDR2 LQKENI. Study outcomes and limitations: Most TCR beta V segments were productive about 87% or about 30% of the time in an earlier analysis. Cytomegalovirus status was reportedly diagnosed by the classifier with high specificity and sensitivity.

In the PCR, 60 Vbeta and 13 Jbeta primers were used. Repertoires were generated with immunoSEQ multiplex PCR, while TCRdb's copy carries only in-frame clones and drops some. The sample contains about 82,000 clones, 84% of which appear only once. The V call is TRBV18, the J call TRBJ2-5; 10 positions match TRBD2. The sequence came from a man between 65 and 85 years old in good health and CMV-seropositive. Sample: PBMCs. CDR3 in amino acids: CASSPWTSGEETQYF. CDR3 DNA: TGTGCCAGCTCACCCTGGACTAGCGGAGAGGAGACCCAGTACTTC. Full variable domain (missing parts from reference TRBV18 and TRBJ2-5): NAGVMQNPRHLVRRRGQEARLRCSPMKGHSHVYWYRQLPEEGLKFMVYLQKENIIDESGMPKERFSAEFPKEGPSILRIQQVVRGDSAAYFCASSPWTSGEETQYFGPGTRLLVL.